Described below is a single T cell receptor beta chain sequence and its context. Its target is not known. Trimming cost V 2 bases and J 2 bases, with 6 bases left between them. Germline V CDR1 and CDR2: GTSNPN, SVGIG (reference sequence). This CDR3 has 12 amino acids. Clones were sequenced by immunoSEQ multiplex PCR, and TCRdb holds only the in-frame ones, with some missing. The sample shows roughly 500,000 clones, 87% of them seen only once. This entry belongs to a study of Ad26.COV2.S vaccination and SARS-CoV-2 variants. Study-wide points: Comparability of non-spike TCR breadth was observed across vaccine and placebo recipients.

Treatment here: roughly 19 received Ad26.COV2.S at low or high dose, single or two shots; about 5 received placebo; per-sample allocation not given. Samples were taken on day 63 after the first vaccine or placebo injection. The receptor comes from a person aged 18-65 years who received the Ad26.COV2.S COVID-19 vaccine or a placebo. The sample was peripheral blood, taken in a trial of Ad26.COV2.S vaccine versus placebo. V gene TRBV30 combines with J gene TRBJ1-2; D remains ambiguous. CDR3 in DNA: TGTGCCTGGAGTCCTAGAAACTATGGCTACACCTTC. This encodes CAWSPRNYGYTF.